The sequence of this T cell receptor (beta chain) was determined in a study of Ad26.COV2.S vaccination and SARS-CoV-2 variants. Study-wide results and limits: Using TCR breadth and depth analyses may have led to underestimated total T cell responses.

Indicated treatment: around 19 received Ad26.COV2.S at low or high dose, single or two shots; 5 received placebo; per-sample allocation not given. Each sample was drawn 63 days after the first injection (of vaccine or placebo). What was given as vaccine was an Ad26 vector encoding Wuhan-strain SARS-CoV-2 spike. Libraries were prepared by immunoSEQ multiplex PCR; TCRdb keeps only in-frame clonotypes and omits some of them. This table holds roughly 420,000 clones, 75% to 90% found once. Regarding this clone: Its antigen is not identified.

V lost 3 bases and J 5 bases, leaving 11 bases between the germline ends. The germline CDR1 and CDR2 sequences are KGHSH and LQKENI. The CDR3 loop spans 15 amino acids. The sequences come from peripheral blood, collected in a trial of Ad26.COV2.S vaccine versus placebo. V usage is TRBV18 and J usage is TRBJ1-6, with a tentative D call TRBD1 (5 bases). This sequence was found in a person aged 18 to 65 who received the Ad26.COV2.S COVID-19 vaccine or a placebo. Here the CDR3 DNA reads TGTGCCAGCTCACCTTACAGGACCGATAATTCACCCCTCCACTTT. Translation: CASSPYRTDNSPLHF.